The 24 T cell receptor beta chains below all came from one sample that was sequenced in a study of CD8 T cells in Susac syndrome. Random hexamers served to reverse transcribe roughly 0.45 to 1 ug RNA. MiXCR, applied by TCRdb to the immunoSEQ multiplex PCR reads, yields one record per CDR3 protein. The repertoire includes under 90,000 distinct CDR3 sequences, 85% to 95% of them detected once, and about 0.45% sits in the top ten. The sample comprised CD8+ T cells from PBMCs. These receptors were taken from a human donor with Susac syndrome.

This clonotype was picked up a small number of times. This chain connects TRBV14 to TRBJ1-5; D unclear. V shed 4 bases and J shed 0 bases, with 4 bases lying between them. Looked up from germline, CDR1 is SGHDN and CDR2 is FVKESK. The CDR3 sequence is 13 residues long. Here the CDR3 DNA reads TGTGCCAGCAGCCCTGATAGCAATCAGCCCCAGCATTTT. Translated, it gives CASSPDSNQPQHF.

CDR3 in amino acids: CATSTGTGGGNQPQHF. DNA for the CDR3: TGTGCCACCAGCACCGGGACAGGGGGAGGCAATCAGCCCCAGCATTTT. This rearrangement joins TRBV15 to TRBJ1-5; 11 bases are shared with TRBD1. Unmatched junction bases numbered 4, after V lost 4 bases and J lost 2 bases. The CDR3 totals 16 residues. Germline V gene sequence: CDR1 LNHNV, CDR2 YYDKDF (reference sequence). The full variable domain, with the rest looked up from reference TRBV15 and TRBJ1-5, is DAMVIQNPRYQVTQFGKPVTLSCSQTLNHNVMYWYQQKSSQAPKLLFHYYDKDFNNEADTPDNFQSRRPNTSFCFLDIRSPGLGDTAMYLCATSTGTGGGNQPQHFGDGTRLSIL.

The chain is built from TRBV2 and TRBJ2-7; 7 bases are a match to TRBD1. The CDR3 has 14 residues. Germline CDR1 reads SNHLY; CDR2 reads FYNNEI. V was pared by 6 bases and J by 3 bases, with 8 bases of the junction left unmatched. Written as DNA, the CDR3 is TGTGCCAGCAGCGAACCGGGACAGTTCTACGAGCAGTACTTC. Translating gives CASSEPGQFYEQYF.

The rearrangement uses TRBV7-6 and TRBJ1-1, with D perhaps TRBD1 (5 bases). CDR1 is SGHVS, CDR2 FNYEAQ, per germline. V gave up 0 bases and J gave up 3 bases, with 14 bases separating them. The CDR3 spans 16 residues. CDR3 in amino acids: CASSLASGLRDTEAFF. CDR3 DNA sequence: TGTGCCAGCAGCTTAGCGTCAGGGTTGCGGGACACTGAAGCTTTCTTT.

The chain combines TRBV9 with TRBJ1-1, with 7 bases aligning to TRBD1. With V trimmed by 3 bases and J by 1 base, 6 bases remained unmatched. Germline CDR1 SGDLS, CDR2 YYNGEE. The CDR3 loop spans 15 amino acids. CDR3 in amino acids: CASSGGQVSNTEAFF. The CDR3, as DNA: TGTGCCAGCAGCGGAGGACAGGTTTCGAACACTGAAGCTTTCTTT.

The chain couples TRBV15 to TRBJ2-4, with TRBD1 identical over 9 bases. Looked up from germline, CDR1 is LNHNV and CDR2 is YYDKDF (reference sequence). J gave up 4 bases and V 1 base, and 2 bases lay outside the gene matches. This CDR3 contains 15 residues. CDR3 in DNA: TGTGCCACCAGCAGAGTCGGACAGGGGAAAAACATTCAGTACTTC. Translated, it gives CATSRVGQGKNIQYF.

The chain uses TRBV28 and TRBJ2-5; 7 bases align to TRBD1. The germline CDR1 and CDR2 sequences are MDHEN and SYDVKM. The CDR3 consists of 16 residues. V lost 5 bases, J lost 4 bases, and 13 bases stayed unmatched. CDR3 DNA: TGTGCCAGCAGTGGTGACAGGGCGCTTCTCGGAGAGACCCAGTACTTC. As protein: CASSGDRALLGETQYF.

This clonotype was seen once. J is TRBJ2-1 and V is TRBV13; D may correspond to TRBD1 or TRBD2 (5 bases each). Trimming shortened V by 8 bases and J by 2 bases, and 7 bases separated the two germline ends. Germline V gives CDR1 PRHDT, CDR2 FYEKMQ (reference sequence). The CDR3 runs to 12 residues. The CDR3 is CASGGTYNEQFF. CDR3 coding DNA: TGTGCCAGCGGGGGTACCTACAATGAGCAGTTCTTC.

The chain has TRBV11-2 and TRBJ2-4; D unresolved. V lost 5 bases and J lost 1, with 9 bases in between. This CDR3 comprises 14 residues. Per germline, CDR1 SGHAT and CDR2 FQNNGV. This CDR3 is CASSAPFAKNIQYF. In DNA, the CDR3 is TGTGCCAGCAGCGCCCCTTTCGCCAAAAACATTCAGTACTTC.

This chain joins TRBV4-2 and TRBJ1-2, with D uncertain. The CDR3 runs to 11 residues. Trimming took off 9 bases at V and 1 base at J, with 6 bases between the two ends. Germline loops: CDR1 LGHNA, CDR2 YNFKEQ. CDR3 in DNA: TGTGCCAGTAACGGTAACTATGGCTACACCTTC. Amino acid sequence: CASNGNYGYTF.

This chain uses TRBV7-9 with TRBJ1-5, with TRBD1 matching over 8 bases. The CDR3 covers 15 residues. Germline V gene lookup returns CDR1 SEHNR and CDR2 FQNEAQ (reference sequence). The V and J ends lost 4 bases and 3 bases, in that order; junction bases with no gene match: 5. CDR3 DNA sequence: TGTGCCAGCAGCTCGGACAGGGTCCCCAATCAGCCCCAGCATTTT. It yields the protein CASSSDRVPNQPQHF.

CDR3 nucleotides: TGCGCCAGCAGCCATGGACGACTAGCGAGCCCTTACAATGAGCAGTTCTTC. Translated: CASSHGRLASPYNEQFF. V is TRBV4-1 and J is TRBJ2-1; 8 bases align to TRBD2. The germline CDR1 and CDR2 sequences are MGHRA and YSYEKL. The CDR3 has 17 residues. J was trimmed by 4 bases and V by 3 bases; bases with no gene match: 11.

The DNA for the CDR3 is TGCAGCGTTGGGGCAGGGGGCAATGAGCAGTTCTTC. Translation gives CSVGAGGNEQFF. The chain couples TRBV29-1 to TRBJ2-1; 7 positions match TRBD1. The CDR3 spans 12 residues. The V gene's germline CDR1 is SQVTM and CDR2 ANQGSEA. V lost 4 bases, J lost 6 bases, and 3 bases stayed unmatched.

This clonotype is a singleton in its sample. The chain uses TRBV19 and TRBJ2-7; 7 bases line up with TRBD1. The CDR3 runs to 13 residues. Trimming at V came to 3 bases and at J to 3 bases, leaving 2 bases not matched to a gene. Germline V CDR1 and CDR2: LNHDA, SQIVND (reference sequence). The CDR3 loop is CASSITGDYEQYF. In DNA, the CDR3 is TGTGCCAGTAGTATCACAGGGGACTACGAGCAGTACTTC.

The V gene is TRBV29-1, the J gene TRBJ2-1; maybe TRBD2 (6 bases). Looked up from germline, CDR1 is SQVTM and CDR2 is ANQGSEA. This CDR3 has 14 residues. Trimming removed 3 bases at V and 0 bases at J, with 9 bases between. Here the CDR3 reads CSVDGGSSYNEQFF. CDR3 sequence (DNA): TGCAGCGTTGATGGGGGGAGCTCCTACAATGAGCAGTTCTTC.

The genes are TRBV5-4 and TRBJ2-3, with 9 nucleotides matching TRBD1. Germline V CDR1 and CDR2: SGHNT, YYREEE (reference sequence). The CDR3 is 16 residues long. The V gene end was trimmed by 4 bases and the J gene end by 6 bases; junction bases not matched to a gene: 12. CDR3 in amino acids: CASSPEDRGYADTQYF. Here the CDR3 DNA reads TGTGCCAGCAGCCCTGAAGACAGGGGGTACGCGGATACGCAGTATTTT.

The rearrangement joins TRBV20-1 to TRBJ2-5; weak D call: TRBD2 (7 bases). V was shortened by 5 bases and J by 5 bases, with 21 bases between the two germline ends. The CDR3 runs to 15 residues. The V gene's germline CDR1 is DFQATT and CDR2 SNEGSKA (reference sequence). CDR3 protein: CSAHSGAGEVETQYF. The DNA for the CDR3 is TGCAGTGCTCACTCGGGGGCGGGAGAGGTGGAGACCCAGTACTTC.

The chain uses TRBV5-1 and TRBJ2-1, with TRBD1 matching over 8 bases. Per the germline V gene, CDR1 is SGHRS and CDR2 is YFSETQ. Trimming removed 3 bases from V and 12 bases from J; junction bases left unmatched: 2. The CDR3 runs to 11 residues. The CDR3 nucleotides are TGCGCCAGCAGCTCCAGGGGGCTGCAGTTCTTC. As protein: CASSSRGLQFF.

CDR3 nucleotide sequence: TGTGCCAGCAGCTCTTATTCAGGGGGCGATGGCTACACCTTC. This translates into CASSSYSGGDGYTF. The chain carries TRBV11-2 and TRBJ1-2; TRBD1 matches 8 bases. Germline V lookup: CDR1 SGHAT, CDR2 FQNNGV. There are 14 residues in the CDR3. V lost 4 bases to trimming and J lost 6 bases; unmatched junction nucleotides: 7.

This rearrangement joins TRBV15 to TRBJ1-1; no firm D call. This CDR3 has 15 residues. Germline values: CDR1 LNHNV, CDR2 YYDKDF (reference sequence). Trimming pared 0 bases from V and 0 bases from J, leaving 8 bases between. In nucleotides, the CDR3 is TGTGCCACCAGCAGAGATCGTTCGATGAACACTGAAGCTTTCTTT. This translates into CATSRDRSMNTEAFF.

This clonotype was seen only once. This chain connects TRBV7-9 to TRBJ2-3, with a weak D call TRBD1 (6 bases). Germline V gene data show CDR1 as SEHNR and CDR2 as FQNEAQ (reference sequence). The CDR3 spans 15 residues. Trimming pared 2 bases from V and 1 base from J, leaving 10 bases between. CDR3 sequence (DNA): TGTGCCAGCAGCTTACCCAGGACAGGCACAGATACGCAGTATTTT. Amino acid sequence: CASSLPRTGTDTQYF.

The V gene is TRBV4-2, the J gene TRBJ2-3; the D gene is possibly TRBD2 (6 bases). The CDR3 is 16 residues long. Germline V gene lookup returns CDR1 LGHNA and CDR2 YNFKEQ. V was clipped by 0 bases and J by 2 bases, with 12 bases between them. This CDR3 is CASSQETGGNTDTQYF. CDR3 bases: TGTGCCAGCAGCCAAGAGACGGGCGGGAACACAGATACGCAGTATTTT.

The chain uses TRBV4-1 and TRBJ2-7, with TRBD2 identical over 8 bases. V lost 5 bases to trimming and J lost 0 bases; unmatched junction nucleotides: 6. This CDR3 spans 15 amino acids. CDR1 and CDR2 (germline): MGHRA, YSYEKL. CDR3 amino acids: CASSSKSGSSYEQYF. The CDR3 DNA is TGCGCCAGCAGCTCGAAAAGCGGGAGCTCCTACGAGCAGTACTTC.

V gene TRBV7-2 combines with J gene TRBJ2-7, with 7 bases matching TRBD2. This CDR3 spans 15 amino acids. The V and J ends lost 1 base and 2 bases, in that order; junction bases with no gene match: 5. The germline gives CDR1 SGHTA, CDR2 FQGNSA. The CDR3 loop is CASSLGLAIAYEQYF. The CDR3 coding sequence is TGTGCCAGCAGCTTAGGACTAGCAATAGCCTACGAGCAGTACTTC.